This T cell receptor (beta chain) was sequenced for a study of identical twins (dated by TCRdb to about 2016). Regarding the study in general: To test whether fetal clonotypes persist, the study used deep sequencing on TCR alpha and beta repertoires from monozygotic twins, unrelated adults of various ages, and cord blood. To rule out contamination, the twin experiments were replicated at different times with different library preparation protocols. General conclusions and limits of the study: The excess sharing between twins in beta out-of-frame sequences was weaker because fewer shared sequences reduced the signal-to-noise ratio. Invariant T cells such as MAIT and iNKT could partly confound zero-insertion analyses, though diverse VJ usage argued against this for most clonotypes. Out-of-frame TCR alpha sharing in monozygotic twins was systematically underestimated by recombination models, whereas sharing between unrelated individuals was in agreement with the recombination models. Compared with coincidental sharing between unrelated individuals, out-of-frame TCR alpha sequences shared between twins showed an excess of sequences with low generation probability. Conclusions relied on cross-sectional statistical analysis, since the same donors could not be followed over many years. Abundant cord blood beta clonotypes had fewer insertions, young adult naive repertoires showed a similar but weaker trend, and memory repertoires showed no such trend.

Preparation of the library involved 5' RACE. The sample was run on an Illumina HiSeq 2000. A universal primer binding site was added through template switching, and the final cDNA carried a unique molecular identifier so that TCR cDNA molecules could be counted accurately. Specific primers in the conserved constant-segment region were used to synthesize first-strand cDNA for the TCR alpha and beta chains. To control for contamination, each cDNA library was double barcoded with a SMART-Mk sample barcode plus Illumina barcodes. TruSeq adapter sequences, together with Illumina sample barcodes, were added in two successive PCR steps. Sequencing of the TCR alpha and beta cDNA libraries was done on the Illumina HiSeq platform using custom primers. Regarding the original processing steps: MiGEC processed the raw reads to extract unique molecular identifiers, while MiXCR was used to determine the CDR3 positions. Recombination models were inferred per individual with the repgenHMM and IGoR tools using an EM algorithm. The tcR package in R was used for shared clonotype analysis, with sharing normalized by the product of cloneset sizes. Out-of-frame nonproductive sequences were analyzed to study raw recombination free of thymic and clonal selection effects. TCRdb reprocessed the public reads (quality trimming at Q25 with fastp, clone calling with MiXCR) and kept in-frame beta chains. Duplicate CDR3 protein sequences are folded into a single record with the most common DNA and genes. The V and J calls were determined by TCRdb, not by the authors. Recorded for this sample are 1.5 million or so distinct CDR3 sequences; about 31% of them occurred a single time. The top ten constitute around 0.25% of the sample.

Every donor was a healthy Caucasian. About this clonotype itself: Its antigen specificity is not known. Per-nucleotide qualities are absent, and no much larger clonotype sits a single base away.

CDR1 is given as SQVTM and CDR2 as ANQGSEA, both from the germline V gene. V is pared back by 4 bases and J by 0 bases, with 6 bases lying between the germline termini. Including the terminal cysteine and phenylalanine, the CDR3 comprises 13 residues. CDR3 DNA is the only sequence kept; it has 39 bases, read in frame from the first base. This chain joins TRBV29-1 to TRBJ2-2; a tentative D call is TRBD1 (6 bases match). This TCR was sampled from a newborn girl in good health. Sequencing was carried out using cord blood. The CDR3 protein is CSVAGANTGELFF. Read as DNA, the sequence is TGCAGCGTTGCAGGGGCGAACACCGGGGAGCTGTTTTTT.